This passage covers 18 T cell receptor beta chains from one sample sequenced in a study of OX40 agonist ivuxolimab in advanced cancers. The method was immunoSEQ multiplex PCR; TCRdb's version includes in-frame clones alone and lacks a portion of them. The sample lists about 79,000 clones, over 75% seen once, with under 4% in the top ten. Sample: CD4+ or CD8+ T cells sorted from blood, taken in a trial of the OX40 agonist ivuxolimab. The receptors were gathered from an adult with an advanced solid tumor such as melanoma, head and neck, liver or kidney cancer.

The chain carries TRBV7-3 and TRBJ2-1; D is perhaps TRBD2 (6 bases). V shed 7 bases and J shed 3 bases, with 10 bases lying between them. This CDR3 is 13 amino acids long. CDR1 is SGHTA and CDR2 is FQGTGA in the germline V gene. The CDR3 nucleotides read TGTGCCAGCATAGCGGTATTCTACAATGAGCAGTTCTTC. This gives the protein CASIAVFYNEQFF.

V is TRBV7-2 and J is TRBJ2-1, with D possibly matching TRBD1 (5 bases). Trimming shortened V by 3 bases and J by 4 bases, and 13 bases separated the two germline ends. CDR1 SGHTA and CDR2 FQGNSA come from the germline V gene. CDR3 size: 15 residues. The CDR3 region has the DNA TGTGCCAGCAGCTTCCAGGGTTTCCCTTACAATGAGCAGTTCTTC. This gives the protein CASSFQGFPYNEQFF.

The chain couples TRBV5-4 to TRBJ2-5; D is perhaps TRBD2 (6 bases). Trimming stripped 4 bases from V and 8 bases from J, with 18 bases between. CDR1 SGHNT and CDR2 YYREEE come from the germline V gene (reference sequence). This CDR3 has 14 residues. CDR3 region: CASSPSIVSGTQYF. The DNA for the CDR3 is TGTGCCAGCAGCCCTTCGATTGTTAGCGGAACCCAGTACTTC.

This clone has just one count. V and J are TRBV30 and TRBJ2-3, with 13 bases fitting TRBD2. V was pared by 1 base and J by 3 bases, with 7 bases of the junction left unmatched. CDR1 GTSNPN and CDR2 SVGIG come from the germline V gene (reference sequence). This CDR3 comprises 17 residues. The CDR3 nucleotides are TGTGCCTGGAGTGCCTTCAGGACTAGCGGGAGAACAGATACGCAGTATTTT. Translation gives CAWSAFRTSGRTDTQYF. The entire variable domain, with the rest obtained from reference TRBV30 and TRBJ2-3, is as follows: SQTIHQWPATLVQPVGSPLSLECTVEGTSNPNLYWYRQAAGRGLQLLFYSVGIGQISSEVPQNLSASRPQDRQFILSSKKLLLSDSGFYLCAWSAFRTSGRTDTQYFGPGTRLTVL.

V and J are TRBV6-1 and TRBJ2-1; the match to TRBD2 covers 16 bases. CDR3 length equals 17 residues. Germline V gene lookup returns CDR1 MNHNS and CDR2 SASEGT. V shed 0 bases and J 8 bases; nucleotides not matched to a gene: 4. CDR3 in amino acids: CASSEALGLAGGDEQFF. For the CDR3, the DNA is TGTGCCAGCAGTGAAGCGCTGGGACTAGCGGGAGGGGATGAGCAGTTCTTC.

Here the CDR3 reads CASSFLTSRKDEQYF. The CDR3 DNA sequence: TGTGCCAGCAGTTTTTTGACTAGCCGTAAGGACGAGCAGTACTTC. The rearrangement uses TRBV27 and TRBJ2-7, with 7 bases fitting TRBD2. The germline CDR1 and CDR2 sequences are MNHEY and SMNVEV (reference sequence). CDR3 length equals 15 residues. V dropped 3 bases and J dropped 5; count of bases not matched to a gene: 10.

This sequence joins TRBV7-2 and TRBJ2-7; D unresolved. Trimming pared 1 base from V and 5 bases from J, leaving 12 bases between. Germline V gives CDR1 SGHTA, CDR2 FQGNSA. CDR3 size: 14 residues. The CDR3 sequence is CASSLGHSADEQYF. The CDR3 nucleotides are TGTGCCAGCAGCTTAGGGCATTCTGCAGACGAGCAGTACTTC.

This clone was seen a single time. The J gene is TRBJ1-3, the V gene TRBV14; perhaps TRBD1 as D (6 bases). The V and J ends lost 4 bases and 4 bases respectively, with 11 bases between them. Germline V gene sequence: CDR1 SGHDN, CDR2 FVKESK. This CDR3 is built from 14 residues. The DNA for the CDR3 is TGTGCCAGCAGCCTACAGGGTTCAGGAAACACCATATATTTT. Protein product: CASSLQGSGNTIYF.

The rearrangement links TRBV28 to TRBJ1-1, with D possibly being TRBD1 (5 bases). CDR1 is MDHEN and CDR2 is SYDVKM in the germline V gene. CDR3 length equals 13 residues. The germline V and J ends were trimmed by 4 bases and 7 bases, with 13 bases remaining between them. The DNA for the CDR3 is TGTGCCAGCAGTTCACCCTTCGGGGGTGAAGCTTTCTTT. Its protein product is CASSSPFGGEAFF.

This clone appeared a few times. The sample contains more than one DNA sequence encoding this CDR3. The genes are TRBV4-1 and TRBJ2-3; D might be TRBD1 (5 bases). Germline assignment: CDR1 MGHRA and CDR2 YSYEKL. V gave up 1 base and J gave up 3 bases, with 8 bases separating them. This CDR3 contains 14 residues. The CDR3 reads CASSQGRATDTQYF. For the CDR3, the DNA is TGCGCCAGCAGCCAAGGCAGGGCTACAGATACGCAGTATTTT.

This clone appeared a single time. The chain couples TRBV9 to TRBJ1-4; 8 positions agree with TRBD1. Germline V gene sequence: CDR1 SGDLS, CDR2 YYNGEE. The CDR3 is made up of 14 amino acids. J gave up 5 bases and V 3 bases, and 3 bases lay outside the gene matches. DNA of the CDR3: TGTGCCAGCAGCGCGACAGGGGCGAATGAAAAACTGTTTTTT. It encodes CASSATGANEKLFF.

The chain links TRBV2 to TRBJ1-5; D possibly corresponds to TRBD1 (5 bases). Trimming took 3 bases from V and 5 from J, leaving 14 bases between them. Per the germline V gene, CDR1 is SNHLY and CDR2 is FYNNEI. The CDR3 runs to 15 residues. DNA for the CDR3: TGTGCCAGCAGTGACTTTCTGGGAGGGGATCAGCCCCAGCATTTT. This translates into CASSDFLGGDQPQHF. Combining the CDR3 with reference TRBV2 and TRBJ1-5 gives the whole variable domain EPEVTQTPSHQVTQMGQEVILRCVPISNHLYFYWYRQILGQKVEFLVSFYNNEISEKSEIFDDQFSVERPDGSNFTLKIRSTKLEDSAMYFCASSDFLGGDQPQHFGDGTRLSIL.

In its sample, this clone was seen once. The chain joins TRBV28 to TRBJ2-3; TRBD2 agrees at 11 bases. The CDR3 runs to 15 residues. The germline V gene has CDR1 MDHEN and CDR2 SYDVKM. V lost 1 base to trimming and J lost 6 bases; unmatched junction nucleotides: 3. The CDR3 region is CASSLLAGGLDTQYF. In DNA, the CDR3 is TGTGCCAGCAGTTTATTAGCGGGAGGGCTGGATACGCAGTATTTT.

The genes are TRBV4-1 and TRBJ1-1, with no clear D. V lost 4 bases to trimming and J lost 7 bases, with 16 bases between them. This CDR3 region has 14 residues. Per germline, CDR1 MGHRA and CDR2 YSYEKL. CDR3 in DNA: TGCGCCAGCAGCCCCCGGGCCCCACTGCGTGAAGCTTTCTTT. This encodes CASSPRAPLREAFF.

V and J are TRBV6-5 and TRBJ1-1; D unresolved. The length of the CDR3 is 13 residues. In germline, CDR1 is MNHEY, CDR2 SVGAGI. The V end was cut by 0 bases, the J end by 8 bases, with 10 bases between. The CDR3 spells CASSYSNLKEAFF. CDR3 DNA sequence: TGTGCCAGCAGTTACTCGAACCTAAAAGAAGCTTTCTTT.

The J gene is TRBJ2-3, the V gene TRBV5-1; D may be TRBD1 (5 bases). Trimming pared 0 bases from V and 4 bases from J, leaving 12 bases between. This CDR3 is built from 15 residues. CDR1 and CDR2 (germline): SGHRS, YFSETQ. The CDR3 sequence is CASSLGTIGADTQYF. The CDR3 DNA reads TGCGCCAGCAGCTTGGGGACAATAGGTGCAGATACGCAGTATTTT.

This clone occurred many times. The chain combines TRBV2 with TRBJ1-5; no definite D call. CDR1 is SNHLY and CDR2 is FYNNEI in the germline V gene. This CDR3 comprises 13 residues. Trimming pared 3 bases from V and 6 bases from J, leaving 9 bases between. The CDR3: CASSEPAGQPQHF. In DNA, the CDR3 is TGTGCCAGCAGTGAGCCAGCGGGTCAGCCCCAGCATTTT.

The rearrangement joins TRBV9 to TRBJ2-7; D remains unclear. The CDR3 is made up of 14 amino acids. CDR1 and CDR2 from the germline V gene are SGDLS and YYNGEE. The ends were cut back, 0 bases at V and 5 bases at J, with 12 bases in the middle. The CDR3: CASSVDEVRNEQYF. CDR3 DNA: TGTGCCAGCAGCGTAGACGAGGTGAGGAACGAGCAGTACTTC.